This entry describes one T cell receptor beta chain. The antigen is not known. CDR1 and CDR2 (germline): LNHDA, SQIVND (reference sequence). The CDR3 spans 14 residues. With 4 bases clipped from V and 5 bases from J, the junction kept 5 bases outside the gene matches. This specimen comes from a study of cytomegalovirus exposure and HLA in healthy donors. Study observations and caveats: The CMV antigen specificity of a few CMV-associated chains was confirmed through in vitro analysis.

PCR employed 60 Vbeta and 13 Jbeta primers. Profiled with immunoSEQ multiplex PCR; TCRdb holds only in-frame clones, not every one. The profile shows about 150,000 clones, approximately 80% of them singletons. The sequence derives from a middle-aged man in good health and CMV-seronegative. The chain uses TRBV19 and TRBJ1-1; 9 bases are a match to TRBD1. Sequencing was carried out using PBMCs. CDR3 amino acids: CASSKQGAQTEAFF. CDR3 bases: TGTGCCAGTAGTAAACAGGGGGCGCAGACTGAAGCTTTCTTT.